This TCR beta chain appears in the sequencing data of a study of T-cell reconstitution after alpha-beta-depleted transplantation in children. Study outcomes and limitations: At day 60, the high TCRbeta diversity found in some patients originated from recipient T cells and thymic progenitors that had survived.

Germline V gene data show CDR1 as LGHNA and CDR2 as YSLEER. Trimming removed 4 bases at V and 3 bases at J, with 15 bases between. The CDR3 covers 16 residues. Preparation of the TCRbeta library used unique molecular identifiers. One entry per CDR3 protein, called by TCRdb with MiXCR from the PCR reads. In the table there are approximately 290,000 distinct CDR3 sequences, 9.5% to 13% of which are singletons. This clonotype was recorded many times. Its antigen is unknown. The source material was peripheral blood, sampled 180 days after TCRalphabeta/CD19-depleted stem cell transplant. The chain is built from TRBV4-3 and TRBJ2-2; no clear D. The sequence came from a male patient aged 2-15 years who had a stem cell transplant for chronic granulomatous disease, so the T cells may come from the graft donor. CDR3 region: CASSPRTNSHTGELFF. CDR3 nucleotides: TGCGCCAGCAGCCCCCGGACCAACTCCCACACCGGGGAGCTGTTTTTT.